The rows below give T cell receptor beta chains drawn from one sample of a study of T cell changes during pregnancy in multiple sclerosis. The protocol was immunoSEQ multiplex PCR, while the TCRdb copy is restricted to in-frame clones and leaves out a portion. The repertoire holds roughly 40,000 clones, with roughly nine tenths as singletons. Sequenced here: CD4+ T cells from peripheral blood mononuclear cells, sampled in the second trimester of pregnancy. The receptors here all came from a female donor with multiple sclerosis, enrolled in a pregnancy study. The CDR3 runs from the conserved cysteine through the conserved F or W. A D gene is named only where the DNA matches it firmly. Size is stated for part of the rows, as once, few or many counts, or as a class when the clone is expanded.

clone_size j_call d_call v_call cdr3_nt cdr3_aa
. TRBJ2-1 TRBD2 TRBV28 TGTGCCAGCAGTTCCGCTAGCGGGAGGGGTGAGCAGTTCTTC CASSSASGRGEQFF
. TRBJ2-7 TRBD2 TRBV10-2 TGCGCCGTAGAGGCTAGCGGGACGTACGAGCAGTACTTC CAVEASGTYEQYF
. TRBJ1-2 . TRBV6-5 TGTGCCAGCAGTGGCGGCCAAGTTTATGGCTACACCTTC CASSGGQVYGYTF
medium-sized TRBJ1-3 TRBD1 TRBV4-1 TGCGCCAGCAGCCAAGAAGGGACAGGGGGCAATAGAAACACCATATATTTT CASSQEGTGGNRNTIYF
. TRBJ2-7 . TRBV28 TGTGCCAGCAGGGTCAGGGGTGCCGAGCAGTACTTC CASRVRGAEQYF
. TRBJ2-5 . TRBV2 TGTGCCAGCACCGCGTCAGGACACACCCAAGAGACCCAGTACTTC CASTASGHTQETQYF
. TRBJ2-2 TRBD1 TRBV9 TGTGCCAGCAGCGTAGAACAGGGGACCGGGGAGCTGTTTTTT CASSVEQGTGELFF
. TRBJ2-3 TRBD2 TRBV5-1 TGCGCCAGCAGACGCGCTAGCGGGGTGACAGATACGCAGTATTTT CASRRASGVTDTQYF
. TRBJ1-1 . TRBV2 TGTGCCAGCAGTGAACAGGGAGGCCGAGGCACTGAAGCTTTCTTT CASSEQGGRGTEAFF
. TRBJ2-3 . TRBV6-5 TGTGCCAGCAGTTTAAGGACAGCCGTCACAGATACGCAGTATTTT CASSLRTAVTDTQYF
once TRBJ2-5 . TRBV7-8 TGTGCCAGCAGCTTGGGCAGGTCCCAAGAGACCCAGTACTTC CASSLGRSQETQYF
. TRBJ1-1 TRBD1 TRBV28 TGTGCCAGCACCCTACAGGGGGCGGGGGGTGAGACTGAAGCTTTCTTT CASTLQGAGGETEAFF
. TRBJ1-3 . TRBV29-1 TGCAGCGTTGAATCTTTGACCAGGGGCTCTGGAAACACCATATATTTT CSVESLTRGSGNTIYF
once TRBJ1-5 . TRBV9 TGTGCCAGCAGCGCGACAGGTGGCAATCAGCCCCAGCATTTT CASSATGGNQPQHF
. TRBJ1-1 . TRBV7-6 TGTGCCAGCAGCCCCCGCCAGGGGTTGAACACTGAAGCTTTCTTT CASSPRQGLNTEAFF
. TRBJ2-3 TRBD2 TRBV5-4 TGTGCCAGCAGCCCGGGGGGAATCACAGATACGCAGTATTTT CASSPGGITDTQYF
once TRBJ1-1 TRBD1 TRBV5-1 TGCGCCAGCAGGTTGACCGGGACAGAATATTCTGAAGCTTTCTTT CASRLTGTEYSEAFF
. TRBJ2-3 . TRBV5-6 TGTGCCAGCAGCTCGTTACAGATATCCACAGATACGCAGTATTTT CASSSLQISTDTQYF
few TRBJ1-2 . TRBV7-2 TGTGCCAGCAGCTTAGCGCTGCGGGGAAACAACTATGGCTACACCTTC CASSLALRGNNYGYTF
. TRBJ2-7 TRBD2 TRBV29-1 TGCAGCGTTAATCCAGGACTAGCGCCCTACGAGCAGTACTTC CSVNPGLAPYEQYF
. TRBJ2-2 . TRBV12-5 TGTGCTAGTGGTTCCCATTTCGGGGAGCTGTTTTTT CASGSHFGELFF
. TRBJ2-7 . TRBV11-1 TGTGCCAGCAGCTTAGCTAGCGACTTCTCCTACGAGCAGTACTTC CASSLASDFSYEQYF
. TRBJ1-2 . TRBV27 TGTGCCAGCAGCCCGGACACTACTAACTATGGCTACACCTTC CASSPDTTNYGYTF
. TRBJ1-1 . TRBV5-4 TGTGCCAGCAGCTTGGGTAAGGGGTCCATGAACACTGAAGCTTTCTTT CASSLGKGSMNTEAFF
. TRBJ2-2 . TRBV30 TGTGCCTGGGCAGGGAACACCGGGGAGCTGTTTTTT CAWAGNTGELFF
once TRBJ1-2 . TRBV30 TGTGCCTGGGGAAACAGGGATGGCTACACCTTC CAWGNRDGYTF
once TRBJ2-5 TRBD2 TRBV5-8 TGTGCCAGCAGCTTGGGCTTTGGCGGGGGTTTCCAAGAGACCCAGTACTTC CASSLGFGGGFQETQYF
. TRBJ1-1 . TRBV5-1 TGCGCCAGCAGCTCCGGGAACACTGAAGCTTTCTTT CASSSGNTEAFF
. TRBJ2-5 . TRBV9 TGTGCCAGCAGCGTAGGCCTTGACGGGGGCCAAGAGACCCAGTACTTC CASSVGLDGGQETQYF
. TRBJ1-5 TRBD1 TRBV6-5 TGTGCCAGCAGCCCGACAGGGGGCAATCAGCCCCAGCATTTT CASSPTGGNQPQHF
. TRBJ2-3 . TRBV5-1 TGCGCCAGCAGCTTGGCCGGGTCTTGGGATACGCAGTATTTT CASSLAGSWDTQYF
. TRBJ2-3 . TRBV19 TGTGCCAGCCGACAGTCCACAGATACGCAGTATTTT CASRQSTDTQYF
. TRBJ2-7 TRBD1 TRBV29-1 TGCAGCGTTGAAGGGACAGGGGGCCGAGAGCAGTACTTC CSVEGTGGREQYF
. TRBJ2-2 TRBD2 TRBV28 TGTGCCAGCGGACCGGGGGGGAACACCGGGGAGCTGTTTTTT CASGPGGNTGELFF
. TRBJ1-2 TRBD1 TRBV7-2 TGTGCCAGCAGGACCGGGACAGCCACTAACTATGGCTACACCTTC CASRTGTATNYGYTF
. TRBJ1-1 TRBD1 TRBV5-4 TGTGCCAGCAGCTTGCGGGACAGCAACACTGAAGCTTTCTTT CASSLRDSNTEAFF
. TRBJ2-4 . TRBV11-2 TGTGCCAGCAGCTTCGGACGCGGGCTAGCCAAAAACATTCAGTACTTC CASSFGRGLAKNIQYF
. TRBJ2-1 TRBD1 TRBV7-7 TGTGCCAGCAGCCCCCGACGGACAGGGGTGCATGAGCAGTTCTTC CASSPRRTGVHEQFF
once TRBJ2-7 . TRBV9 TGTGCCAGCAGCGTAGGGGGAGCGGGTGCCTACGAGCAGTACTTC CASSVGGAGAYEQYF
. TRBJ1-2 . TRBV5-4 TGTGCCAGCAGCCGCGACACAGACTATGGCTACACCTTC CASSRDTDYGYTF
. TRBJ1-2 TRBD1 TRBV7-9 TGTGCCAGCAGCTCCCAGGGGGCGGGTGGCTACACCTTC CASSSQGAGGYTF
. TRBJ2-5 . TRBV7-8 TGTGCCAGCACCGGAGGGGGGGCTGTCCAAGAGACCCAGTACTTC CASTGGGAVQETQYF
. TRBJ1-2 . TRBV10-2 TGCGCCAGCAGTACCCCCGCGACAGCCAGGGACTATGGCTACACCTTC CASSTPATARDYGYTF
. TRBJ1-1 . TRBV10-1 TGCGCCAGCAGTCGAAATTTAGGGGGAGCTTTCTTT CASSRNLGGAFF
. TRBJ1-2 . TRBV18 TGTGCCAGCTCATCCCCGAACCAGGGAAATCTATATGGCTACACCTTC CASSSPNQGNLYGYTF
. TRBJ1-6 TRBD1 TRBV5-1 TGCGCCAGCAGCCAGGGACAGAGCTCCTATAATTCACCCCTCCACTTT CASSQGQSSYNSPLHF
once TRBJ1-2 . TRBV19 TGTGCCAGTAGTATGATACAGGACTATGGCTACACCTTC CASSMIQDYGYTF
. TRBJ2-7 . TRBV28 TGTGCCAGCAGTGGGCAGGGAAGCTCCTACGAGCAGTACTTC CASSGQGSSYEQYF